Each of the 26 T cell receptor beta chains below was sequenced from the same sample in a study of Ad26.COV2.S vaccination and SARS-CoV-2 variants. Assay used: immunoSEQ multiplex PCR; TCRdb lists only in-frame clones, some missing. The sample holds more than 150,000 clones, around 88% seen once. Material: peripheral blood, obtained after recovery from COVID-19. Receptor source: a human donor who had recovered from COVID-19.

This clone was counted between two and nine times. V usage is TRBV15 and J usage is TRBJ2-7; D is unresolved. Germline CDR1 and CDR2: LNHNV and YYDKDF (reference sequence). Trimming shortened V by 3 bases and J by 1 base, and 7 bases separated the two germline ends. The CDR3 totals 13 residues. The CDR3 DNA reads TGTGCCACCAGCAGTCGACCTTCCTACGAGCAGTACTTC. This gives the protein CATSSRPSYEQYF.

CDR3 DNA: TGTGCCAGCAGCACTCCCGGGATTCGGGGGCATGAGGAGCAGTACTTC. Encoded protein: CASSTPGIRGHEEQYF. V and J are TRBV3-1 (or the pseudogene TRBV3-2) and TRBJ2-7, with D perhaps assigned TRBD1 or TRBD2 (6 bases each). The germline V gene has CDR1 LGHDT and CDR2 YNNKEL (reference sequence). V lost 5 bases and J lost 7, with 24 bases in between. The length of the CDR3 is 16 residues.

This clone was detected once. The chain joins TRBV7-3 to TRBJ2-5; D tentatively fits TRBD1 or TRBD2 (5 bases each). Germline values: CDR1 SGHTA, CDR2 FQGTGA. Between the trimmed V and J ends, which lost 5 bases and 4 bases, there was a span of 17 bases. The CDR3 sequence is 15 residues long. The CDR3 DNA sequence: TGTGCCAGCAGCCCGGGACCATACCAAATAGAGACCCAGTACTTC. It is translated as CASSPGPYQIETQYF.

The chain couples TRBV7-8 to TRBJ2-4; a possible D gene is TRBD2 (6 bases). CDR3 length: 16 residues. Germline V lookup: CDR1 SGHVS, CDR2 FQNEAQ. Trimming took off 5 bases at V and 8 bases at J, with 22 bases between the two ends. CDR3 DNA: TGTGCCAGCAGCCCCTCGCTGGGGGGAGATAGGGACATTCAGTACTTC. Translation gives CASSPSLGGDRDIQYF.

This sequence joins TRBV18 and TRBJ1-5; D gene unclear. V was clipped by 2 bases and J by 0 bases, with 14 bases between them. The CDR3 covers 17 residues. Germline CDR1 and CDR2: KGHSH and LQKENI. This CDR3 reads CASSPKVFNYSNQPQHF. Here the CDR3 DNA reads TGTGCCAGCTCACCAAAGGTTTTCAATTATAGCAATCAGCCCCAGCATTTT.

This chain joins TRBV9 and TRBJ2-7; 9 nucleotides align to TRBD2. This CDR3 contains 16 residues. The V gene's germline CDR1 is SGDLS and CDR2 YYNGEE. J gave up 5 bases and V 9 bases, and 18 bases lay outside the gene matches. Here the CDR3 reads CAKAVTAGGNGDEQYF. The DNA of the CDR3 is TGTGCCAAAGCAGTGACGGCGGGAGGGAACGGGGACGAGCAGTACTTC.

Remarks on this clone: Since the CDR3 does not end with the conserved phenylalanine or tryptophan, this likely comes from a read error. Because the CDR3's place on the DNA is in doubt, the DNA is left out and the CDR3 is given as listed by TCRdb. The chain uses TRBV20-1 and TRBJ1-1; the table calls TRBD1, which could not be checked here. Counting both end residues, the CDR3 totals 11 amino acids. CDR1 is DFQATT, CDR2 SNEGSKA, per germline (reference sequence). This chain's CDR3 is CSAPQAPQPSL.

The chain employs TRBV19 and TRBJ2-6, with unresolved D. Germline V lookup: CDR1 LNHDA, CDR2 SQIVND (reference sequence). The CDR3 runs to 13 residues. The germline V and J ends were trimmed by 3 bases and 4 bases, with 4 bases remaining between them. CDR3 DNA sequence: TGTGCCAGTAGTATGCCCGGGGCCAACGTCCTGACTTTC. It encodes CASSMPGANVLTF. Full variable domain (rest looked up from reference TRBV19 and TRBJ2-6): DGGITQSPKYLFRKEGQNVTLSCEQNLNHDAMYWYRQDPGQGLRLIYYSQIVNDFQKGDIAEGYSVSREKKESFPLTVTSAQKNPTAFYLCASSMPGANVLTFGAGSRLTVL.

The CDR3 here is CASSLSGGGASTDTQYF. CDR3 nucleotide sequence: TGCGCCAGCAGCTTGAGTGGCGGGGGGGCTAGTACAGATACGCAGTATTTT. The rearrangement links TRBV5-1 to TRBJ2-3, with TRBD2 identical over 9 bases. Looked up from germline, CDR1 is SGHRS and CDR2 is YFSETQ. V was clipped by 1 base and J by 3 bases; unmatched bases: 9. The CDR3 is 17 residues long. Full variable domain (remainder filled in from reference TRBV5-1 and TRBJ2-3): KAGVTQTPRYLIKTRGQQVTLSCSPISGHRSVSWYQQTPGQGLQFLFEYFSETQRNKGNFPGRFSGRQFSNSRSEMNVSTLELGDSALYLCASSLSGGGASTDTQYFGPGTRLTVL.

The chain links TRBV7-8 to TRBJ2-1; TRBD2 might be the D (5 bases). Trimming removed 2 bases at V and 13 bases at J, with 12 bases between. This CDR3 contains 12 residues. Germline loops: CDR1 SGHVS, CDR2 FQNEAQ. The CDR3 region has the DNA TGTGCCAGCAGCTTATCGTGGACTCCTCAGTTCTTC. This sequence encodes CASSLSWTPQFF.

The chain combines TRBV12-2 with TRBJ1-2. TRBV12-2 is labeled a pseudogene. The CDR3 consists of 14 residues. The CDR3 loop is CASRSRREAYGYTF. DNA of the CDR3: TGTGCAAGTCGCTCCCGCAGGGAGGCCTATGGCTACACCTTC.

V gene TRBV5-5 combines with J gene TRBJ1-4, with D perhaps TRBD1 (6 bases). The CDR3 runs 17 residues. V gave up 3 bases and J gave up 2 bases, with 17 bases separating them. CDR1 is SGHKS and CDR2 is YYEKEE in the germline V gene (reference sequence). The CDR3 spells CASSSPQGLHTNEKLFF. The CDR3, as DNA: TGTGCCAGCAGCTCACCACAGGGTCTGCATACTAATGAAAAACTGTTTTTT.

The CDR3 spells CASSPPGTGSPYEQYF. In nucleotides, the CDR3 is TGTGCCAGTAGTCCCCCCGGGACAGGGTCTCCCTACGAGCAGTACTTC. The chain carries TRBV19 and TRBJ2-7, with 9 bases lining up with TRBD1. The CDR3 is made up of 16 amino acids. The germline CDR1 and CDR2 sequences are LNHDA and SQIVND (reference sequence). V lost 5 bases, J lost 2 bases, and 10 bases stayed unmatched.

This chain joins TRBV9 and TRBJ2-7; tentatively, D is TRBD2 (5 bases). The CDR3 extends over 14 amino acids. Trimming took 4 bases from V and 2 from J, leaving 13 bases between them. CDR1 and CDR2 (germline): SGDLS, YYNGEE. CDR3 DNA sequence: TGTGCCAGCAGCCACGGGGAGTATACCTACGAGCAGTACTTC. It yields the protein CASSHGEYTYEQYF.

J is TRBJ2-4 and V is TRBV28, with D possibly being TRBD2 (6 bases). This CDR3 comprises 14 residues. V lost 3 bases and J 7 bases, leaving 13 bases between the germline ends. Germline CDR1 is MDHEN and CDR2 is SYDVKM. The CDR3 coding sequence is TGTGCCAGCAGTTTCGGGCAGGGAGGTAACATTCAGTACTTC. Its protein is CASSFGQGGNIQYF. The whole variable domain, filled in from reference TRBV28 and TRBJ2-4, reads DVKVTQSSRYLVKRTGEKVFLECVQDMDHENMFWYRQDPGLGLRLIYFSYDVKMKEKGDIPEGYSVSREKKERFSLILESASTNQTSMYLCASSFGQGGNIQYFGAGTRLSVL.

V gene TRBV6-5 combines with J gene TRBJ2-7, with D hard to call. Germline V gene data show CDR1 as MNHEY and CDR2 as SVGAGI. CDR3 size: 14 residues. V shed 4 bases and J shed 0 bases, with 10 bases lying between them. The CDR3 protein is CASSFSLPSYEQYF. The CDR3 DNA reads as TGTGCCAGCAGTTTCAGCCTTCCCTCCTACGAGCAGTACTTC.

The CDR3 DNA reads as TGTGCCAGCAGTTTTCGCGGGAGATCCCCCAATGAGCAGTTCTTC. Translation: CASSFRGRSPNEQFF. This chain connects TRBV28 to TRBJ2-1; TRBD2 matches at 7 bases. Losses at the gene ends were 3 bases for V and 6 bases for J; bases not matched to a gene: 8. Looked up from germline, CDR1 is MDHEN and CDR2 is SYDVKM. There are 15 residues in the CDR3.

This clone was seen only once. This chain connects TRBV9 to TRBJ2-4, with D perhaps TRBD1 (6 bases). V lost 1 base and J 1 base, leaving 12 bases between the germline ends. The CDR3 has 16 amino acids. Germline-derived CDR1 and CDR2 are SGDLS and YYNGEE. The CDR3 DNA reads as TGTGCCAGCAGCGTATACCCCCAGGGGGCCAAAAACATTCAGTACTTC. It is translated as CASSVYPQGAKNIQYF.

The chain joins TRBV14 to TRBJ2-1, with 8 positions matching TRBD2. The CDR3 length is 16 residues. Germline V gene lookup returns CDR1 SGHDN and CDR2 FVKESK. V lost 3 bases, J lost 0 bases, and 4 bases stayed unmatched. CDR3 DNA sequence: TGTGCCAGCAGCCAGCCCGCGGGGGGCTCCTACAATGAGCAGTTCTTC. It translates to CASSQPAGGSYNEQFF.

The rearrangement links TRBV5-5 to TRBJ2-1; the match to TRBD1 covers 10 bases. Germline CDR1 SGHKS, CDR2 YYEKEE (reference sequence). Trimming at V came to 4 bases and at J to 7 bases, leaving 11 bases not matched to a gene. The CDR3 covers 16 residues. CDR3 sequence (DNA): TGTGCCAGCAGCCTCACCGACAGGGGGCTTTCGAATGAGCAGTTCTTC. It encodes CASSLTDRGLSNEQFF.

This clone was observed a handful of times. J is TRBJ1-6 and V is TRBV30; D is uncertain. Trimming pared 0 bases from V and 7 bases from J, leaving 16 bases between. Germline loops: CDR1 GTSNPN, CDR2 SVGIG (reference sequence). This CDR3 has 16 amino acids. CDR3 protein: CAWSVPHRRFNSPLHF. CDR3 coding DNA: TGTGCCTGGAGTGTACCTCATCGACGGTTCAATTCACCCCTCCACTTT.

J is TRBJ2-3 and V is TRBV7-8; no clear D. Trimming took off 0 bases at V and 6 bases at J, with 4 bases between the two ends. In germline, CDR1 is SGHVS, CDR2 FQNEAQ. The CDR3 has 12 residues. The CDR3 region is CASSLAWDTQYF. The CDR3 bases are TGTGCCAGCAGCTTAGCCTGGGATACGCAGTATTTT. The entire variable domain, with the rest obtained from reference TRBV7-8 and TRBJ2-3, is as follows: GAGVSQSPRYKVAKRGQDVALRCDPISGHVSLFWYQQALGQGPEFLTYFQNEAQLDKSGLPSDRFFAERPEGSVSTLKIQRTQQEDSAVYLCASSLAWDTQYFGPGTRLTVL.

The genes are TRBV19 and TRBJ2-7; TRBD2 is a possible D gene (6 bases). CDR1 and CDR2 from the germline V gene are LNHDA and SQIVND (reference sequence). The CDR3 extends over 15 amino acids. V was clipped by 6 bases and J by 2 bases, with 17 bases between them. The CDR3 region has the DNA TGTGCCAGTAGCGCCTGGAGGGACCGAACCTACGAGCAGTACTTC. Amino acids: CASSAWRDRTYEQYF. Complete variable domain (other parts from reference TRBV19 and TRBJ2-7): DGGITQSPKYLFRKEGQNVTLSCEQNLNHDAMYWYRQDPGQGLRLIYYSQIVNDFQKGDIAEGYSVSREKKESFPLTVTSAQKNPTAFYLCASSAWRDRTYEQYFGPGTRLTVT.

J is TRBJ2-1 and V is TRBV2, with 8 bases fitting TRBD2. CDR3 size: 14 residues. V shed 8 bases, J shed 1 base, and the junction held 4 bases outside the gene matches. The germline V gene encodes CDR1 SNHLY and CDR2 FYNNEI. The CDR3 bases are TGTGCCAGCGTGCGGGGGGTTTCCTACAATGAGCAGTTCTTC. Its protein product is CASVRGVSYNEQFF.

This clone was picked up a small number of times. This chain uses TRBV27 with TRBJ2-7; D may be TRBD2 (6 bases). Deletions cut 5 bases from V and 3 bases from J, with 20 bases between. Germline loops: CDR1 MNHEY, CDR2 SMNVEV (reference sequence). The CDR3 consists of 16 residues. The CDR3 reads CASSHLGISGSYEQYF. CDR3 nucleotide sequence: TGTGCCAGCAGTCACCTTGGTATTAGCGGAAGCTACGAGCAGTACTTC.

This chain joins TRBV2 and TRBJ2-5; TRBD2 matches at 10 bases. V was clipped by 8 bases and J by 3 bases; unmatched bases: 3. Germline V lookup: CDR1 SNHLY, CDR2 FYNNEI. CDR3 size: 13 residues. CDR3 residues: CASVGLAEETQYF. In DNA form, the CDR3 reads TGTGCCAGCGTTGGACTAGCGGAAGAGACCCAGTACTTC.